Sequencing of this TCR beta chain was carried out in a study of identical twins. V was shortened by 6 bases and J by 8 bases, with 16 bases between the two germline ends. Germline CDR1 reads LNHDA; CDR2 reads SQIVND (reference sequence). CDR3 length: 13 residues. This clonotype has just a few counts. The antigen remains undetermined. TCRdb called the 5' RACE reads again in MiXCR, with one record for every CDR3 protein. Here the sample spans about 550,000 distinct CDR3 sequences, approximately 20% being singletons. Findings and limits, study-wide: The authors noted that invariant MAIT and iNKT cells could partly confound zero-insertion analyses.

These data also featured in a second study, about yellow fever vaccine responses in identical twins. That publication notes: Reportedly, the T cell response mounted by twins to vaccine seemed partly convergent, partly personalized.

This chain joins TRBV19 and TRBJ1-2; D ambiguous. Sequencing input: CD4+ T cells sorted from blood. The clonotype comes from a woman between 18 and 29 years old in good health. In DNA form, the CDR3 reads TGTGCCAGTAGACCGACGGGCTCGGGCGGCTACACCTTC. Its protein product is CASRPTGSGGYTF.